The rows below give T cell receptor beta chains drawn from one sample of a study of blood T cells in healthy people across ages. TCRdb recomputed calls from the 5' RACE reads with MiXCR, one row per CDR3 protein. Of 2 million or so distinct CDR3 sequences in the sample, about 49% were seen once. The sequenced material came from blood. The receptors derive from a woman between 40 and 50 years old in good health. Each CDR3 is given with its conserved first and last residue. Each record gives: clone size, V gene, CDR3 length, J gene, D gene, CDR3 DNA, CDR3 protein. The D gene is left open where the match is weak. A row's size may be missing; if present it is once, few, many or a size class.

size: .
V: TRBV12-3/TRBV12-4
length: 14
J: TRBJ2-6
D: .
DNA: TGTGCCAGCAGTTTCGCCCATTGGGCCAACGTCCTGACTTTC
CDR3: CASSFAHWANVLTF

size: .
V: TRBV12-3/TRBV12-4
length: 14
J: TRBJ2-5
D: TRBD2
DNA: TGTGCCAGCATCGGGACTAGCCTAAGCAATGAGCAGTACTTC
CDR3: CASIGTSLSNEQYF

size: .
V: TRBV6-2/TRBV6-3
length: 17
J: TRBJ2-6
D: TRBD1
DNA: TGTGCCAGCAGCGCTCGGACAGGACGCTCTGGGGCCAACGTCCTGACTTTC
CDR3: CASSARTGRSGANVLTF

size: once
V: TRBV4-1
length: 15
J: TRBJ2-1
D: TRBD2
DNA: TGCGCCAGCAGCCATTATGGCGGGGGGTACAATGAGCAGTTCTTC
CDR3: CASSHYGGGYNEQFF

size: few
V: TRBV4-2
length: 13
J: TRBJ2-3
D: TRBD1
DNA: TGTGCCAGCAGCCAAGCTCAACAGGGGTTGGAGTATTTT
CDR3: CASSQAQQGLEYF

size: .
V: TRBV19
length: 15
J: TRBJ2-1
D: TRBD2
DNA: TGTGCCGGTAGTATACGACAGCGGGGGGGCAATGAGCAGTTCTTC
CDR3: CAGSIRQRGGNEQFF

size: .
V: TRBV6-5
length: 16
J: TRBJ2-7
D: .
DNA: TGTGCCAGCAGTTACTCTCGAGACAGGAAGGCCTACGAGCAGTACTTC
CDR3: CASSYSRDRKAYEQYF

size: .
V: TRBV6-2/TRBV6-3
length: 12
J: TRBJ2-1
D: .
DNA: TGTGCCAGCAGTCGCCGGAGGGATGAGCAGTTCTTC
CDR3: CASSRRRDEQFF

size: .
V: TRBV20-1
length: 12
J: TRBJ2-7
D: TRBD2
DNA: TGCAGCGGACTAGCGGGGGGGAATGAGCAGTACTTC
CDR3: CSGLAGGNEQYF

size: .
V: TRBV6-2/TRBV6-3
length: 14
J: TRBJ1-4
D: .
DNA: TGTGCCAGCAGTGGGAGAGGAGGCGGTGAAAAACTGTTTTTT
CDR3: CASSGRGGGEKLFF

size: .
V: TRBV4-1
length: 16
J: TRBJ1-5
D: .
DNA: TGCGCCAGCAGCCCCCAGTGGGCCGGGGGCAATCAGCCCCAGCATTTT
CDR3: CASSPQWAGGNQPQHF

size: .
V: TRBV5-1
length: 17
J: TRBJ2-3
D: TRBD1
DNA: TGCGCCAGCAGCTGGCCCCCGGACAGGGGGCAAAGAGATACGCAGTATTTT
CDR3: CASSWPPDRGQRDTQYF

size: .
V: TRBV15
length: 13
J: TRBJ1-2
D: .
DNA: TGTGCCACCAGCAGGCAGGGTATGGGTGGCCACACCTTC
CDR3: CATSRQGMGGHTF

size: .
V: TRBV6-6
length: 16
J: TRBJ2-3
D: TRBD2
DNA: TGTGCCAGCAGTTACTCTGGCGGGGGGGCCCCAGATACGCAGTATTTT
CDR3: CASSYSGGGAPDTQYF

size: .
V: TRBV6-2/TRBV6-3
length: 12
J: TRBJ2-1
D: .
DNA: TGTGCCAGCACCCGTAGCGTGGAGACCCAGTTCTTC
CDR3: CASTRSVETQFF

size: few
V: TRBV4-1
length: 15
J: TRBJ2-7
D: .
DNA: TGCGCCAGCAGCCAAGAGGGACTCCCCGGTTACGAGCAGTACTTC
CDR3: CASSQEGLPGYEQYF

size: .
V: TRBV7-9
length: 12
J: TRBJ2-5
D: .
DNA: TGTGCCACCCCAGAAAGAGGAGAGACCCAGTACTTC
CDR3: CATPERGETQYF

size: .
V: TRBV28
length: 16
J: TRBJ2-3
D: .
DNA: TGTGCCAGCAGTCCCCCGAGGGAGAGACGCACAGATACGCAGTATTTT
CDR3: CASSPPRERRTDTQYF

size: .
V: TRBV7-8
length: 17
J: TRBJ2-3
D: .
DNA: TGTGCCAGCAGCTCGATCCGACTACCCCGGTTGGCAGCTACGCAGTATTTT
CDR3: CASSSIRLPRLAATQYF

size: .
V: TRBV2
length: 17
J: TRBJ2-7
D: TRBD2
DNA: TGTGCCAGCAGTACCCCGGGACTAGCGGCAGGGATTTACGAGCAGTACTTC
CDR3: CASSTPGLAAGIYEQYF

size: .
V: TRBV7-2
length: 16
J: TRBJ2-3
D: .
DNA: TGTGCCAGCAGCTTGAGACGGGCCGCTAGCACAGATACGCAGTATTTT
CDR3: CASSLRRAASTDTQYF

size: .
V: TRBV11-1
length: 14
J: TRBJ2-5
D: TRBD1
DNA: TGTGCCAGCAGCTTGGAGAGGGGGCTAGAGACCCAGTACTTC
CDR3: CASSLERGLETQYF

size: few
V: TRBV24-1
length: 16
J: TRBJ2-3
D: .
DNA: TGTGCCACCAGGGGGGGAGAAGGGTCCCTGACAGATACGCAGTATTTT
CDR3: CATRGGEGSLTDTQYF

size: .
V: TRBV5-5
length: 15
J: TRBJ1-2
D: .
DNA: TGTGCCAGCAGCTTGGCCGGCAGGCAGGTCTATGGCTACACCTTC
CDR3: CASSLAGRQVYGYTF

size: few
V: TRBV7-2
length: 15
J: TRBJ2-7
D: .
DNA: TGTGCCAGCAGCTTAGGGACCGGGAACGCCTACGAGCAGTACTTC
CDR3: CASSLGTGNAYEQYF

size: .
V: TRBV7-9
length: 14
J: TRBJ2-1
D: TRBD2
DNA: TGTGCCAGCAGCCTAACAAATAGCGGGGGGGAGCAGTTCTTC
CDR3: CASSLTNSGGEQFF

size: .
V: TRBV27
length: 15
J: TRBJ2-6
D: TRBD1
DNA: TGTGCCAGCAGTCCCAGGGGGCGAGGGGCCAACGTCCTGACTTTC
CDR3: CASSPRGRGANVLTF

size: .
V: TRBV7-9
length: 13
J: TRBJ2-2
D: .
DNA: TGTGCCAGCACCGTTGGGGGTGCCGGGGAGCTGTTTTTT
CDR3: CASTVGGAGELFF

size: .
V: TRBV6-5
length: 15
J: TRBJ2-5
D: .
DNA: TGTGCCAGCAGTTCATTATTGTTAGGCCAAGAGACCCAGTACTTC
CDR3: CASSSLLLGQETQYF

size: .
V: TRBV7-2
length: 14
J: TRBJ2-5
D: TRBD2
DNA: TGTGCCAGCCGTTCGGGCAGGGAGGGAGAGACCCAGTACTTC
CDR3: CASRSGREGETQYF

size: .
V: TRBV4-1
length: 17
J: TRBJ2-7
D: TRBD1
DNA: TGCGCCAGCAGCCTTGAGAGACAGGGGACAGGGGGCCGCGAGCAGTACTTC
CDR3: CASSLERQGTGGREQYF

size: few
V: TRBV25-1
length: 13
J: TRBJ2-5
D: TRBD2
DNA: TGTGCCAGCCGACTAGCGGGGGACGCGACCCAGTACTTC
CDR3: CASRLAGDATQYF

size: .
V: TRBV6-5
length: 13
J: TRBJ2-7
D: .
DNA: TGTGCCAGCAGGCCTAGTACAGGGTTCGAGCAGTACTTC
CDR3: CASRPSTGFEQYF

size: few
V: TRBV12-3/TRBV12-4
length: 14
J: TRBJ2-7
D: TRBD2
DNA: TGTGCCAGCAGTTTTAGAGCGGGGAAATACGAGCAGTACTTC
CDR3: CASSFRAGKYEQYF

size: few
V: TRBV2
length: 14
J: TRBJ1-5
D: .
DNA: TGTGCCAGTAAGCCAGGGGATAGCAATCAGCCCCAGCATTTT
CDR3: CASKPGDSNQPQHF

size: .
V: TRBV11-1
length: 16
J: TRBJ2-6
D: .
DNA: TGTGCCTGCAGCTTAGCCGGGAGCTCTGGGGCCAACGTCCTGACTTTC
CDR3: CACSLAGSSGANVLTF

size: .
V: TRBV28
length: 13
J: TRBJ2-7
D: TRBD2
DNA: TGTGCCAGCAAAGCGGGGGGGCAGCACGAGCAGTACTTC
CDR3: CASKAGGQHEQYF

size: .
V: TRBV2
length: 17
J: TRBJ2-5
D: TRBD2
DNA: TGTGCCAGCAGTCCTATTATAGGCGGGGGGATGCAAGAGACCCAGTACTTC
CDR3: CASSPIIGGGMQETQYF

size: once
V: TRBV28
length: 14
J: TRBJ2-1
D: .
DNA: TGTGCCAGCAGCCAACAACGGGACACATACGAGCAGTTCTTC
CDR3: CASSQQRDTYEQFF

size: .
V: TRBV4-3
length: 17
J: TRBJ2-7
D: .
DNA: TGCGCCAGCAGCCAAGAAGTAGGGGGGGTCGTGATCTACGAGCAGTACTTC
CDR3: CASSQEVGGVVIYEQYF

size: .
V: TRBV7-9
length: 16
J: TRBJ2-5
D: .
DNA: TGTGCCAGCAGCTTCAGGACAGTAAACTCCCAAGAGACCCAGTACTTC
CDR3: CASSFRTVNSQETQYF

size: .
V: TRBV12-3/TRBV12-4
length: 16
J: TRBJ2-1
D: TRBD2
DNA: TGTGCCAGCAGTTTTCATGATAGCGGGGGGGACAATGAGCAGTTCTTC
CDR3: CASSFHDSGGDNEQFF

size: .
V: TRBV6-2/TRBV6-3
length: 15
J: TRBJ2-7
D: TRBD1
DNA: TGTGCCAGCACCCTTGGACAGGGGCCCTCCTACGAGCAGTACTTC
CDR3: CASTLGQGPSYEQYF

size: few
V: TRBV7-2
length: 16
J: TRBJ2-7
D: .
DNA: TGTGCCAGCAGTTTAGTGGTAGACTCCTGGTCCTACGAGCAGTACTTC
CDR3: CASSLVVDSWSYEQYF

size: .
V: TRBV11-1
length: 15
J: TRBJ2-4
D: TRBD1
DNA: TGTGCCAGTACCACAGGGGGCAGAGCCAAAAACATTCAGTACTTC
CDR3: CASTTGGRAKNIQYF

size: .
V: TRBV28
length: 15
J: TRBJ1-2
D: TRBD1
DNA: TGTGTCAGCACCACAGGGGCCCTCACTAACTATGGCTACACCTTC
CDR3: CVSTTGALTNYGYTF

size: many
V: TRBV29-1
length: 13
J: TRBJ2-7
D: .
DNA: TGCAGCGTCGCCCGAAGTTTGTACAACGAGCAGTACTTC
CDR3: CSVARSLYNEQYF

size: .
V: TRBV7-2
length: 16
J: TRBJ2-5
D: TRBD2
DNA: TGTGCCAGCAGCTCAGATTTAGCGGGGGGGCGGGAGACCCAGTACTTC
CDR3: CASSSDLAGGRETQYF

size: .
V: TRBV27
length: 15
J: TRBJ2-3
D: TRBD1
DNA: TGTGCCAGCAATCGGGGACAGGGGATTGCAGATACGCAGTATTTT
CDR3: CASNRGQGIADTQYF

size: .
V: TRBV6-6
length: 13
J: TRBJ2-1
D: .
DNA: TGTGCCAGCAGCGCAACTAGGGGCAATGAGCAGTTCTTC
CDR3: CASSATRGNEQFF

size: .
V: TRBV11-2
length: 14
J: TRBJ2-3
D: .
DNA: TGTGCCAGTAGCCCACGACTCTTGAGGGATACGCAGTATTTT
CDR3: CASSPRLLRDTQYF

size: .
V: TRBV2
length: 13
J: TRBJ2-5
D: .
DNA: TGTGCCAGCAGTATGAGGGAGAAAGAGACCCAGTACTTC
CDR3: CASSMREKETQYF

size: .
V: TRBV7-2
length: 15
J: TRBJ2-4
D: TRBD1
DNA: TGTGCCAGCAGCTTAGGGGGACAGTGGGGAAACATTCAGTACTTC
CDR3: CASSLGGQWGNIQYF